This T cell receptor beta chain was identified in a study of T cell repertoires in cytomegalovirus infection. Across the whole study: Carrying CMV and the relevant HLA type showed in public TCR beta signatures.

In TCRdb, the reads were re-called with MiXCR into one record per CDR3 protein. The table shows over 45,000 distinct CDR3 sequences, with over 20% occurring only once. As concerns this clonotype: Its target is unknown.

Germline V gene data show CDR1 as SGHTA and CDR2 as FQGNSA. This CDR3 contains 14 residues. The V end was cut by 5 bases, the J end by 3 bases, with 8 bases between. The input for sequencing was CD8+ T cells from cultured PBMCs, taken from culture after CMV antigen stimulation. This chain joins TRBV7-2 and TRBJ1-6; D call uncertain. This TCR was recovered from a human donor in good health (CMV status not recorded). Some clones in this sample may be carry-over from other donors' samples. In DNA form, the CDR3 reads TGTGCCAGCAGCGCGCGCAGCTATAATTCACCCCTCCACTTT. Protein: CASSARSYNSPLHF.